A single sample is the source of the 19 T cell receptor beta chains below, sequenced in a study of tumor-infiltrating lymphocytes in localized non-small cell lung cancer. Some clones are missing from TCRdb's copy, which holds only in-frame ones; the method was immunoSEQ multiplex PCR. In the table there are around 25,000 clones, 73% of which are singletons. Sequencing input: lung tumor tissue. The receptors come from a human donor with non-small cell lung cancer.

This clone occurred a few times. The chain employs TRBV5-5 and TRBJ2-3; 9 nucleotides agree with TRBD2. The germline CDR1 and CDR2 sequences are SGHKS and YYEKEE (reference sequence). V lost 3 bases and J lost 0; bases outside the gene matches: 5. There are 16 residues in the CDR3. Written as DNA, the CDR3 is TGTGCCAGCAGCTCCGGGACTAGCCAGAGCACAGATACGCAGTATTTT. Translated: CASSSGTSQSTDTQYF.

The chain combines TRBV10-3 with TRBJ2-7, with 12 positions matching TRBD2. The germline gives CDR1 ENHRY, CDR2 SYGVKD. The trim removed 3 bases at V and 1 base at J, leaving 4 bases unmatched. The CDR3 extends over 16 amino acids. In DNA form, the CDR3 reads TGTGCCATCAGTGACGGACTAGCGGGGACTTCCTACGAGCAGTACTTC. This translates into CAISDGLAGTSYEQYF.

The CDR3 DNA reads TGCGCCAGCAGACCAGTACCCGTAGGGTGGGACGAGCAGTACTTC. Encoded protein: CASRPVPVGWDEQYF. The genes are TRBV5-1 and TRBJ2-7; D not certain. The CDR3 loop spans 15 amino acids. Trimming cost V 5 bases and J 5 bases, with 20 bases left between them. Germline CDR1 and CDR2: SGHRS and YFSETQ.

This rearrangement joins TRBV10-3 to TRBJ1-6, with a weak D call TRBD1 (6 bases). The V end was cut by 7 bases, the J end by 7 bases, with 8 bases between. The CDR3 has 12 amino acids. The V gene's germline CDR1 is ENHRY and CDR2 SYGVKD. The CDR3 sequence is CAITTGNSPLHF. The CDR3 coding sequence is TGTGCCATCACTACAGGGAATTCACCCCTCCACTTT.

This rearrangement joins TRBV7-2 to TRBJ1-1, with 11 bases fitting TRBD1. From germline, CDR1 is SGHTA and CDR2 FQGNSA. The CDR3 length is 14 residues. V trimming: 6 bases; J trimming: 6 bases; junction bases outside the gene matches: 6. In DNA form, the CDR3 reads TGTGCCAGCAGACCGCCGGGACAGGGGGCTGAAGCTTTCTTT. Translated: CASRPPGQGAEAFF.

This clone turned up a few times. CDR3 sequence reads: CASSLTGQSSYNEQFF. Written as DNA, the CDR3 is TGTGCCAGCTCACTCACCGGACAGTCCTCCTACAATGAGCAGTTCTTC. V is TRBV18 and J is TRBJ2-1, with D tentatively TRBD1 (6 bases). Germline assignment: CDR1 KGHSH and CDR2 LQKENI. V gave up 4 bases and J gave up 0 bases, with 13 bases separating them. The CDR3 runs 16 residues.

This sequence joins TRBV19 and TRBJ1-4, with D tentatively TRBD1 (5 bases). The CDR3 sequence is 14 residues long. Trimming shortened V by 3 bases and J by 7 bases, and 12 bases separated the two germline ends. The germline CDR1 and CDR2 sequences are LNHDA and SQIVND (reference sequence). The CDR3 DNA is TGTGCCAGTAGTATCTCAGGGTCCGGTGAAAAACTGTTTTTT. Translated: CASSISGSGEKLFF.

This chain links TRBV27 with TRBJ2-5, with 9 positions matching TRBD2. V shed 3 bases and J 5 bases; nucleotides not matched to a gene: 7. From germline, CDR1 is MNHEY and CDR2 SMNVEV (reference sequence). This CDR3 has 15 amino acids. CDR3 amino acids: CASSFLAGFGETQYF. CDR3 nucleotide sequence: TGTGCCAGCAGTTTCCTAGCGGGATTCGGGGAGACCCAGTACTTC.

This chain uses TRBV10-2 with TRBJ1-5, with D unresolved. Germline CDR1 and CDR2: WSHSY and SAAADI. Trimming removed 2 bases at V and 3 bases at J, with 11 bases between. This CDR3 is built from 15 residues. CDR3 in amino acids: CASSEGGGINQPQHF. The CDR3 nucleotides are TGCGCCAGCAGTGAGGGTGGAGGAATCAATCAGCCCCAGCATTTT.

CDR3 DNA sequence: TGTGCCAGCAGCACAGGCCCGGGACCCCTCCACTTT. Translation: CASSTGPGPLHF. The rearrangement uses TRBV5-5 and TRBJ1-6; D perhaps matches TRBD1 (5 bases). CDR3 length: 12 residues. Between the trimmed V and J ends, which lost 4 bases and 12 bases, there was a span of 11 bases. The germline gives CDR1 SGHKS, CDR2 YYEKEE (reference sequence).

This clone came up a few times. The CDR3 DNA reads TGTCCCCGGGGGACTGGGGAGTTCTTC. Its protein product is CPRGTGEFF. V gene TRBV6-7 combines with J gene TRBJ2-1; D possibly corresponds to TRBD2 (6 bases). TRBV6-7 is assigned to the ORF class and has an uncertain function. The CDR3 runs to 9 residues.

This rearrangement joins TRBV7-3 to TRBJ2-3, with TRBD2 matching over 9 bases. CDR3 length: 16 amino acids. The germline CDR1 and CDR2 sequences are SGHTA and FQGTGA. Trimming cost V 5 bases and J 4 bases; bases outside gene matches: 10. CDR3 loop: CASSLLGGGAADTQYF. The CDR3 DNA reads TGTGCCAGCAGCCTCCTGGGCGGGGGGGCAGCAGATACGCAGTATTTT.

Here the CDR3 reads CASTGTGGSSGANVLTF. CDR3 sequence (DNA): TGTGCCAGCACTGGGACAGGGGGGTCCTCTGGGGCCAACGTCCTGACTTTC. The V call is TRBV5-5, the J call TRBJ2-6, with 11 bases identical to TRBD1. The junction had 5 bases not matched to a gene; V was cut back by 6 bases and J by 0 bases. This CDR3 spans 17 amino acids. Per germline, CDR1 SGHKS and CDR2 YYEKEE (reference sequence).

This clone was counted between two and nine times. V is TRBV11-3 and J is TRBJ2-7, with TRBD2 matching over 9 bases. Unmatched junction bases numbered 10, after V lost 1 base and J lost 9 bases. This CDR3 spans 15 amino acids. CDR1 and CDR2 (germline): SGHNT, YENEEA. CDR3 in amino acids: CASSLAGGGAQRQYF. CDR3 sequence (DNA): TGTGCCAGCAGCTTAGCTGGCGGGGGGGCCCAGAGGCAGTACTTC.

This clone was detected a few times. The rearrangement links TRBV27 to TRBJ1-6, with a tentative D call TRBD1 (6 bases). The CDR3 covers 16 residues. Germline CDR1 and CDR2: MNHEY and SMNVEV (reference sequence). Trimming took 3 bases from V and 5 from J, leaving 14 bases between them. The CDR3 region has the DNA TGTGCCAGCAGTTTTTCGGTCAGGGGTGATAATTCACCCCTCCACTTT. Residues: CASSFSVRGDNSPLHF.

CDR3 sequence reads: CASSLKVPERFTEAFF. CDR3 nucleotide sequence: TGTGCCAGCAGCTTAAAGGTTCCGGAGCGATTCACTGAAGCTTTCTTT. The chain joins TRBV11-3 to TRBJ1-1; D is unclear. There are 16 residues in the CDR3. Germline V CDR1 and CDR2: SGHNT, YENEEA. V was pared by 2 bases and J by 4 bases, with 17 bases between.

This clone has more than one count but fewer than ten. The CDR3 protein is CASRDRGLNEKLFF. CDR3 nucleotide sequence: TGTGCCAGCAGGGATCGGGGTCTCAATGAAAAACTGTTTTTT. The chain joins TRBV11-1 to TRBJ1-4; D is unclear. The CDR3 covers 14 residues. The germline V and J ends were trimmed by 6 bases and 5 bases, with 13 bases remaining between them. In germline, CDR1 is SGHAT, CDR2 FQDESV (reference sequence).

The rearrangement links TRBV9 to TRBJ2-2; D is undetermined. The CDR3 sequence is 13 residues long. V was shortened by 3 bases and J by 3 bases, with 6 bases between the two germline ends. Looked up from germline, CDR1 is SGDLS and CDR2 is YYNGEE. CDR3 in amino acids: CASSALYTGELFF. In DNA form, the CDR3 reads TGTGCCAGCAGCGCGCTATACACCGGGGAGCTGTTTTTT.

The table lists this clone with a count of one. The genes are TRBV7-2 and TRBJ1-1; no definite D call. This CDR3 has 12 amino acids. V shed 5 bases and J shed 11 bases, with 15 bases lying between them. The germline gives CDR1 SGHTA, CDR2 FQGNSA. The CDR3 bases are TGTGCCAGCAGCCAAGAGAGGGATGGGGCTTTCTTT. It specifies CASSQERDGAFF.